This T cell receptor (beta chain) was profiled in a study of control samples from healthy donors and cancer patients. Sequencing used immunoSEQ multiplex PCR; TCRdb keeps in-frame clones, though not all of them. The table has 150,000 or so clones, over 85% seen once. The clonotype was recovered from a middle-aged woman in good health. The specimen sequenced was blood.

The CDR3 here is CASSFMRVNTEAFF. The CDR3 coding sequence is TGTGCCAGCAGCTTTATGCGGGTGAACACTGAAGCTTTCTTT. The chain couples TRBV7-2 to TRBJ1-1; D gene unclear. This CDR3 spans 14 amino acids. Trimming removed 3 bases at V and 0 bases at J, with 8 bases between. Germline assignment: CDR1 SGHTA and CDR2 FQGNSA.